Shown below are 28 T cell receptor beta chains from a single sample sequenced in a study of blood T cell repertoires in COVID-19. The repertoire was sequenced with immunoSEQ multiplex PCR; TCRdb's copy has only in-frame clones and lacks some. The sample carries over 150,000 clones, about 86% recorded once. Material: PBMCs or T cells enriched from blood (not recorded which). All receptors come from a man between 35 and 55 years old who had recovered from COVID-19.

V is TRBV6-6 and J is TRBJ1-5, with D hard to call. This CDR3 has 14 residues. Germline V CDR1 and CDR2: MNHNY, SVGAGI (reference sequence). Trimming shortened V by 0 bases and J by 7 bases, and 10 bases separated the two germline ends. CDR3 loop: CASSYSAERQPQHF. The CDR3 DNA reads TGTGCCAGCAGTTACTCTGCAGAAAGACAGCCCCAGCATTTT.

This clone turned up a few times. This rearrangement joins TRBV29-1 to TRBJ1-1; no clear D gene. The CDR3 consists of 11 residues. The V gene's germline CDR1 is SQVTM and CDR2 ANQGSEA. The V gene lost 0 bases and the J gene lost 7 bases, with 6 bases spanning the gap. The CDR3 sequence is CSVEDPGEAFF. The CDR3 coding sequence is TGCAGCGTTGAAGACCCCGGTGAAGCTTTCTTT. Combining the CDR3 with reference TRBV29-1 and TRBJ1-1 gives the whole variable domain SAVISQKPSRDICQRGTSLTIQCQVDSQVTMMFWYRQQPGQSLTLIATANQGSEATYESGFVIDKFPISRPNLTFSTLTVSNMSPEDSSIYLCSVEDPGEAFFGQGTRLTVV.

The chain links TRBV30 to TRBJ1-1, with D unresolved. The V gene's germline CDR1 is GTSNPN and CDR2 SVGIG (reference sequence). With 2 bases removed from V and 4 bases from J, the gap between germline ends came to 8 bases. The CDR3 is 12 amino acids. CDR3 nucleotide sequence: TGTGCCTGGAGTCGAATGAGCACTGAAGCTTTCTTT. Its protein product is CAWSRMSTEAFF.

J is TRBJ1-1 and V is TRBV5-1, with TRBD1 matching 11 bases. Per germline, CDR1 SGHRS and CDR2 YFSETQ. This CDR3 is built from 18 residues. With 3 bases clipped from V and 0 bases from J, the junction kept 10 bases outside the gene matches. The CDR3 region has the DNA TGCGCCAGCAGCTGGGGGACAGGGGGATCGATAGTGAACACTGAAGCTTTCTTT. Its protein is CASSWGTGGSIVNTEAFF.

This chain joins TRBV5-1 and TRBJ2-1, with 7 bases identical to TRBD1. Per the germline V gene, CDR1 is SGHRS and CDR2 is YFSETQ. J was trimmed by 5 bases and V by 2 bases; bases with no gene match: 4. There are 14 residues in the CDR3. CDR3 loop: CASSLQGRNNEQFF. The CDR3 DNA sequence: TGCGCCAGCAGCTTACAGGGGCGGAACAATGAGCAGTTCTTC.

The gene calls are TRBV14 and TRBJ1-5; D is uncertain. CDR1 and CDR2 from the germline V gene are SGHDN and FVKESK. The CDR3 totals 13 residues. Trimming stripped 5 bases from V and 3 bases from J, with 8 bases between. CDR3 sequence reads: CASSKQHNQPQHF. CDR3 bases: TGTGCCAGCAGCAAACAGCACAATCAGCCCCAGCATTTT.

In this sample, this clone turned up once. The chain uses TRBV2 and TRBJ2-3, with D possibly matching TRBD2 (5 bases). Trimming pared 5 bases from V and 1 base from J, leaving 10 bases between. This CDR3 has 14 residues. Germline values: CDR1 SNHLY, CDR2 FYNNEI. CDR3: CASSNMRGTDTQYF. The DNA of the CDR3 is TGTGCCAGCAGTAATATGAGGGGCACAGATACGCAGTATTTT.

The rearrangement joins TRBV5-1 to TRBJ2-7; no reliable D call. The germline V gene has CDR1 SGHRS and CDR2 YFSETQ. CDR3 length: 13 amino acids. V dropped 2 bases and J dropped 5 bases, with 11 bases sitting between them. The DNA for the CDR3 is TGCGCCAGCAGCTTCCAGGTTAGAGACGAGCAGTACTTC. This sequence encodes CASSFQVRDEQYF.

V and J are TRBV3-1 (or the pseudogene TRBV3-2) and TRBJ2-7; 8 nucleotides match TRBD2. Germline assignment: CDR1 LGHDT and CDR2 YNNKEL (reference sequence). The CDR3 spans 18 residues. Unmatched junction bases numbered 12, after V lost 2 bases and J lost 0 bases. In nucleotides, the CDR3 is TGTGCCAGCAGCCAAACCCCGGGACTAGTCTGGGACTCCTACGAGCAGTACTTC. This gives the protein CASSQTPGLVWDSYEQYF.

The rearrangement links TRBV5-1 to TRBJ2-3; 9 bases are a match to TRBD2. V shed 6 bases and J 6 bases; nucleotides not matched to a gene: 8. Germline V gene sequence: CDR1 SGHRS, CDR2 YFSETQ. The CDR3 has 14 amino acids. The CDR3 here is CASKVAGARDTQYF. CDR3 nucleotide sequence: TGCGCCAGCAAGGTAGCGGGGGCGCGGGATACGCAGTATTTT. Looking up the rest from reference TRBV5-1 and TRBJ2-3 gives the full variable domain: KAGVTQTPRYLIKTRGQQVTLSCSPISGHRSVSWYQQTPGQGLQFLFEYFSETQRNKGNFPGRFSGRQFSNSRSEMNVSTLELGDSALYLCASKVAGARDTQYFGPGTRLTVL.

The genes are TRBV4-1 and TRBJ2-7, with 10 nucleotides matching TRBD2. The ends lost 3 bases at V and 4 bases at J; junction bases unmatched: 9. This CDR3 is 16 amino acids long. Germline CDR1 and CDR2: MGHRA and YSYEKL. The DNA for the CDR3 is TGCGCCAGCAGCCACGGAGAGCGGGGGGGCGCGTACGAGCAGTACTTC. Translating gives CASSHGERGGAYEQYF.

The rearrangement joins TRBV7-2 to TRBJ1-4; 7 bases are shared with TRBD1. The CDR3 totals 16 residues. The V segment lost 4 bases and the J segment 5 bases; nucleotides outside the gene matches: 10. Germline loops: CDR1 SGHTA, CDR2 FQGNSA. The CDR3 DNA follows: TGTGCCAGCAGCTCGGAACCAGGGGGGCGGAATGAAAAACTGTTTTTT. Protein product: CASSSEPGGRNEKLFF.

The chain has TRBV5-1 and TRBJ2-7, with a possible D match to TRBD2 (5 bases). The germline gives CDR1 SGHRS, CDR2 YFSETQ. This CDR3 is 16 amino acids long. V was clipped by 0 bases and J by 0 bases, with 13 bases between them. CDR3 nucleotides: TGCGCCAGCAGCTTGGCCGCGGGTAAGAACTCCTACGAGCAGTACTTC. Protein product: CASSLAAGKNSYEQYF.

The rearrangement uses TRBV11-2 and TRBJ1-6; no firm D call. The CDR3 has 14 residues. Germline CDR1 reads SGHAT; CDR2 reads FQNNGV. Trimming removed 5 bases from V and 9 bases from J, with 14 bases in between. The CDR3 here is CASSPRVGGSPLHF. As DNA, the CDR3 is TGTGCCAGCAGCCCCCGGGTTGGCGGTTCACCCCTCCACTTT.

The chain has TRBV28 and TRBJ1-6; TRBD1 might be the D (5 bases). CDR3 size: 16 residues. V lost 3 bases and J lost 9, with 18 bases in between. Per the germline V gene, CDR1 is MDHEN and CDR2 is SYDVKM. The CDR3 is CASSLSGPIAGSPLHF. DNA of the CDR3: TGTGCCAGCAGTTTGTCGGGACCCATAGCGGGTTCACCCCTCCACTTT. The entire variable domain, with the rest obtained from reference TRBV28 and TRBJ1-6, is as follows: DVKVTQSSRYLVKRTGEKVFLECVQDMDHENMFWYRQDPGLGLRLIYFSYDVKMKEKGDIPEGYSVSREKKERFSLILESASTNQTSMYLCASSLSGPIAGSPLHFGNGTRLTVT.

This sequence joins TRBV5-1 and TRBJ1-1; 9 nucleotides line up with TRBD1. The CDR3 contains 13 residues. Germline V gene data show CDR1 as SGHRS and CDR2 as YFSETQ. Trimming removed 5 bases from V and 4 bases from J; junction bases left unmatched: 3. CDR3 nucleotide sequence: TGCGCCAGCAGACCACAGGGGGCCACTGAAGCTTTCTTT. It is translated as CASRPQGATEAFF.

The rearrangement uses TRBV5-1 and TRBJ2-7, with 7 positions matching TRBD1. From germline, CDR1 is SGHRS and CDR2 YFSETQ. The CDR3 length is 13 residues. J lost 3 bases, V lost 2 bases, and 2 bases had no gene match. The CDR3, as DNA: TGCGCCAGCAGCTTCCGACAGGGCTACGAGCAGTACTTC. It is translated as CASSFRQGYEQYF. The whole variable domain, filled in from reference TRBV5-1 and TRBJ2-7, reads KAGVTQTPRYLIKTRGQQVTLSCSPISGHRSVSWYQQTPGQGLQFLFEYFSETQRNKGNFPGRFSGRQFSNSRSEMNVSTLELGDSALYLCASSFRQGYEQYFGPGTRLTVT.

This chain connects TRBV19 to TRBJ1-1, with D possibly TRBD1 on 6 matching bases. Germline values: CDR1 LNHDA, CDR2 SQIVND (reference sequence). V lost 3 bases, J lost 2 bases, and 13 bases lay in between. This CDR3 is 15 amino acids long. The DNA for the CDR3 is TGTGCCAGTAGTATCATCGCAGGGGCCAACACTGAAGCTTTCTTT. It codes for CASSIIAGANTEAFF.

The chain links TRBV5-1 to TRBJ1-4, with D possibly matching TRBD1 (6 bases). The CDR3 runs 16 residues. V was cut by 0 bases and J by 1 base, with 10 bases left in between. The germline gives CDR1 SGHRS, CDR2 YFSETQ. For the CDR3, the DNA is TGCGCCAGCAGCTTGGACAGGGTAGGAACTAATGAAAAACTGTTTTTT. Its protein is CASSLDRVGTNEKLFF.

The V and J genes are TRBV19 and TRBJ2-2; D gene ambiguous. CDR1 LNHDA and CDR2 SQIVND come from the germline V gene (reference sequence). There are 15 residues in the CDR3. V lost 1 base, J lost 9 bases, and 15 bases lay in between. The CDR3 here is CASSIGNSPRRELFF. CDR3 in DNA: TGTGCCAGTAGTATAGGGAACAGCCCACGACGGGAGCTGTTTTTT.

The chain carries TRBV19 and TRBJ1-3; D uncertain. The CDR3 has 12 amino acids. V shed 8 bases and J shed 2 bases, with 7 bases lying between them. CDR1 LNHDA and CDR2 SQIVND come from the germline V gene (reference sequence). CDR3 in amino acids: CASQLTGNTIYF. The CDR3 DNA reads TGTGCCAGTCAGTTGACTGGAAACACCATATATTTT.

This chain connects TRBV4-3 to TRBJ2-1; D possibly corresponds to TRBD1 (6 bases). In germline, CDR1 is LGHNA, CDR2 YSLEER. The CDR3 totals 13 residues. V lost 0 bases and J 10 bases, leaving 10 bases between the germline ends. CDR3 nucleotides: TGCGCCAGCAGCCAAGATTGGGGACAAGAGCAGTTCTTC. Translating gives CASSQDWGQEQFF.

The rearrangement links TRBV19 to TRBJ2-6, with D maybe TRBD1 (6 bases). Germline V CDR1 and CDR2: LNHDA, SQIVND (reference sequence). This CDR3 is built from 16 residues. Trimming pared 9 bases from V and 0 bases from J, leaving 15 bases between. The CDR3 loop is CASTPQGNSGANVLTF. The CDR3 region has the DNA TGTGCCAGCACTCCCCAGGGGAACTCTGGGGCCAACGTCCTGACTTTC.

This sequence joins TRBV28 and TRBJ1-4; D remains unclear. This CDR3 has 13 amino acids. The V gene's germline CDR1 is MDHEN and CDR2 SYDVKM. Trimming removed 7 bases from V and 8 bases from J, with 14 bases in between. CDR3 region: CASTTRTGEKLFF. Written as DNA, the CDR3 is TGTGCCAGCACTACGAGGACGGGAGAAAAACTGTTTTTT.

The chain carries TRBV6-5 and TRBJ1-4; D is perhaps TRBD1 (5 bases). This CDR3 has 14 amino acids. V was clipped by 6 bases and J by 8 bases, with 16 bases between them. CDR1 MNHEY and CDR2 SVGAGI come from the germline V gene. This CDR3 reads CASRKRLQDEKLFF. CDR3 nucleotides: TGTGCCAGCAGAAAAAGGTTACAGGACGAAAAACTGTTTTTT.

The chain combines TRBV9 with TRBJ2-7; maybe TRBD2 (5 bases). In germline, CDR1 is SGDLS, CDR2 YYNGEE. This CDR3 spans 14 amino acids. V was cut by 6 bases and J by 7 bases, with 20 bases left in between. The CDR3 DNA follows: TGTGCCAGCACCAAAGGAACGGCGTCGGGGGAGCAGTACTTC. Its protein product is CASTKGTASGEQYF.

The rearrangement joins TRBV6-5 to TRBJ1-5; no definite D call. This CDR3 region has 13 residues. In germline, CDR1 is MNHEY, CDR2 SVGAGI. The V and J ends lost 5 bases and 6 bases respectively, with 11 bases between them. CDR3 sequence: CASSTHLAQPQHF. CDR3 nucleotide sequence: TGTGCCAGCAGTACCCATTTAGCTCAGCCCCAGCATTTT.

The chain couples TRBV7-2 to TRBJ1-6; 8 nucleotides match TRBD1. This CDR3 has 19 residues. The V segment lost 0 bases and the J segment 1 base; nucleotides outside the gene matches: 8. Germline CDR1 SGHTA, CDR2 FQGNSA. CDR3 in amino acids: CASSLAPGQGLSYNSPLHF. The CDR3 DNA follows: TGTGCCAGCAGCTTAGCCCCCGGACAGGGTTTATCCTATAATTCACCCCTCCACTTT.